The present TCR beta chain was sequenced within a study of T cell responses to AZD1222 COVID-19 vaccine. General study results and limits: The sample set comprised mostly white British donors with more females, and clonal diversity was possibly underestimated. Once two AZD1222 doses were given, Spike-specific TCR breadth and depth went up. At 160-218 and 743-854, vaccine-associated CD4 TCRs were dominant, and they spanned spike.

Here immunoSEQ multiplex PCR was the method, and the copy in TCRdb shows in-frame clones only, minus some. The sample comprises approximately 110,000 clones, approximately 90% of which are singletons, and approximately 15% rests with the top ten. V gave up 8 bases and J gave up 6 bases, with 17 bases separating them. Germline-derived CDR1 and CDR2 are MNHNS and SASEGT. There are 15 residues in the CDR3. Regarding this clone: Its target is unknown.

The material sequenced was peripheral blood, taken on day 0 of AZD1222 vaccination. V gene TRBV6-1 combines with J gene TRBJ1-6, with a possible D match to TRBD1 (5 bases). This receptor was taken from an adult in good health. The CDR3 bases are TGTGCCAGCGGCAACGGGGCAGCAGTTAATTCACCCCTCCACTTT. Its protein is CASGNGAAVNSPLHF.